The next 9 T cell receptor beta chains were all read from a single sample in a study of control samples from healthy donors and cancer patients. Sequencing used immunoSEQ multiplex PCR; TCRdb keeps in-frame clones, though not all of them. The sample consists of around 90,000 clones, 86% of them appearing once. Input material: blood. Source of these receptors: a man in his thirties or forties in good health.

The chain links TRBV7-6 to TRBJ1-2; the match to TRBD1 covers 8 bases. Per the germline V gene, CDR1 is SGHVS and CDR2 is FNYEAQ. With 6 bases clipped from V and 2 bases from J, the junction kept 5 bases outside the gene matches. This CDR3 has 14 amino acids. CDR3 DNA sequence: TGTGCCAGCAGTCTGGGACAGGCCAACTATGGCTACACCTTC. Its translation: CASSLGQANYGYTF.

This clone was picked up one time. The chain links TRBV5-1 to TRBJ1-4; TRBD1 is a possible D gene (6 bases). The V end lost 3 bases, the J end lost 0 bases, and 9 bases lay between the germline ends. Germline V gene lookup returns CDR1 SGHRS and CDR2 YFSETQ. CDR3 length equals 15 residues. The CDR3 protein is CASSSGTPTNEKLFF. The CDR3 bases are TGCGCCAGCAGCTCGGGGACACCAACTAATGAAAAACTGTTTTTT.

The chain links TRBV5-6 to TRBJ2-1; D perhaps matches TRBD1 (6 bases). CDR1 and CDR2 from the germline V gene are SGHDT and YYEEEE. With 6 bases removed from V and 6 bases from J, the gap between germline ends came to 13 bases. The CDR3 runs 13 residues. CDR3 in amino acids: CASTWTVGNEQFF. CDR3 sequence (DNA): TGTGCCAGCACCTGGACAGTAGGCAATGAGCAGTTCTTC.

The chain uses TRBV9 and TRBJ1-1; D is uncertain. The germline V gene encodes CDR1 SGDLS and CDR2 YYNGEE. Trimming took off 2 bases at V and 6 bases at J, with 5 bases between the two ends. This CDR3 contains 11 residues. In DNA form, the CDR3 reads TGTGCCAGCAGCGTTTGGGCTGAAGCTTTCTTT. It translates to CASSVWAEAFF.

DNA for the CDR3: TGTGCCAGTAGTATAGGAGGCTCCGGAGATACGCAGTATTTT. This encodes CASSIGGSGDTQYF. The V and J genes are TRBV19 and TRBJ2-3; the D is unclear. The CDR3 is made up of 14 amino acids. Per the germline V gene, CDR1 is LNHDA and CDR2 is SQIVND (reference sequence). Trimming shortened V by 1 base and J by 5 bases, and 10 bases separated the two germline ends.

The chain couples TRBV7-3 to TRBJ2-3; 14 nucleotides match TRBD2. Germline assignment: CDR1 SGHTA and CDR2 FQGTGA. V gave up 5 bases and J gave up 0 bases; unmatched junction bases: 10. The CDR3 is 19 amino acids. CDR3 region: CASSATGTSGGLSTDTQYF. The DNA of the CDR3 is TGTGCCAGCAGCGCCACCGGGACTAGCGGGGGCCTTAGCACAGATACGCAGTATTTT.

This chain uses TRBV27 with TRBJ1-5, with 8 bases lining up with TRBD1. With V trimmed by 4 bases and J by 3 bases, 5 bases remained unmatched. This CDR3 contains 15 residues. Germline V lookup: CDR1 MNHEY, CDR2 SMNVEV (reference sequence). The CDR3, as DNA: TGTGCCAGCAGTTCCGGGACAGGAATCAATCAGCCCCAGCATTTT. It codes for CASSSGTGINQPQHF.

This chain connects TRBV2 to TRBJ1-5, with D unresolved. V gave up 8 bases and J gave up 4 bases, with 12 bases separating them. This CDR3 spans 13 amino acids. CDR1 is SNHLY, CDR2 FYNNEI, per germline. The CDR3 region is CASSPALNQPQHF. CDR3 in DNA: TGTGCCAGCTCCCCGGCCCTTAATCAGCCCCAGCATTTT.

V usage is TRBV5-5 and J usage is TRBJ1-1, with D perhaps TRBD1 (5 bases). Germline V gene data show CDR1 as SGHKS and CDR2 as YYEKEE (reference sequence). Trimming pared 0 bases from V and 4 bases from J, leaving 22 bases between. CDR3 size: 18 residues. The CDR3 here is CASSLGQGRAERGTEAFF. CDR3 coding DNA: TGTGCCAGCAGCTTGGGGCAGGGCAGAGCCGAACGGGGCACTGAAGCTTTCTTT.